This T cell receptor (beta chain) was profiled in a study of human T cells and chemical hapten exposure (dated by TCRdb to the early 2020s). Context from the whole study: For sensitization, 2% DPC in acetone was applied to a roughly 2 cm by roughly 2 cm area of upper inner arm skin. The mostly female patient cohort included alopecia areata with under or over 50% scalp involvement, alopecia totalis and alopecia universalis. Patch testing was performed on the upper back with Finn chambers containing 0.01% DPC, and the patch tests were scored after 6 days according to International Contact Dermatitis Research Group standards. Around 29 alopecia patients provided blood for TCR sequencing at one to four time points (pre-sensitization, 2, 6 and 24 weeks). The study tracked peripheral blood TCR repertoire changes in vivo during primary and secondary sensitization to the hapten diphenylcyclopropenone (DPC) in alopecia patients. Blood samples were taken from patients before sensitization (week 0) and at 2, 6 and about 24 weeks after DPC sensitization. Libraries were pooled for sequencing, and variation in per-sample TCR yields was attributed mainly to small differences in library volumes within the pool. Throughout the study period of 20 to 30 weeks, patients also received therapeutic DPC doses to the scalp every week.

The paper's findings and limits, for the study overall: Significantly more large CDR3 similarity clusters were formed by expanded TCRs than by pre-sensitization or healthy control sets, consistent with antigen-driven responses. No change with DPC sensitization was found in the number of TCRs above 1 in 1000 frequency, and no evidence of global repertoire structure alterations was found. Repeated subsampling changed both the strength of the expansion versus patch-test correlation and the threshold at which that correlation became significant. Because all patients had alopecia, a presumed autoimmune disease, the immune response of the patients might differ from that of healthy individuals. The number of PT1 expanded TCRs positively correlated with patch test score, significant at thresholds 8, 16 and 32 but not 4.

The CDR3 contains 14 residues, cysteine and phenylalanine counted. CDR3 DNA is the only sequence kept; it has 42 bases, read in frame from the first base. Via the germline V gene, CDR1 is WSHSY and CDR2 SAAADI. Taken with the paper, the label for time point translates to: pre-sensitization, week 0. The sample's treatment or condition label, in plain terms: therapeutic diphenylcyclopropenone sensitization with weekly scalp DPC. Blood at each patch-test visit was drawn before the patch test was applied. Patients were considered eligible if aged 18 to 70, diagnosed with alopecia and deemed suitable for DPC therapy, and patients were excluded if pregnant. Total RNA was extracted from unfractionated whole blood that had been collected in Tempus Blood RNA tubes. Libraries were prepared through RACE. Sequencing was carried out with a NextSeq 500. During library preparation, unique molecular identifiers were attached to individual cDNA molecules so that TCRs could be counted in a quantitative, reproducible way. From each blood RNA sample, both TCR alpha and TCR beta chains were sequenced. Concerning the study's data processing: A median of about 87,000 TCRs per sample was observed, with a range of roughly 20,000 to 700,000. V, J and CDR3 annotation of the TCR reads was performed with the Decombinator software suite. For PS versus PT1 abundance plots, all samples were subsampled to the same number of TCRs (28,000). TCRs were defined as expanded if absent before sensitization and observed at least eight times at the 2-week time point. TCRdb ran its own pipeline on the public reads, namely fastp trimming at Q25 and MiXCR clone calling, and kept in-frame beta chains. Every distinct CDR3 protein forms one entry, paired with its most common genes and DNA. None of the V and J calls come from the authors' own analysis; TCRdb made them. This sample holds roughly 260,000 distinct CDR3 sequences; roughly 8.9% were observed only once. Under 2.5% of the sample goes to the ten largest clones.

In the case of this clonotype: Its binding antigen is unknown. Per-base qualities were not stored, and no clone one base away is much larger.

The origin of this receptor is a middle-aged woman with alopecia areata. Some clones in this sample may be carry-over from other donors' samples. This chain joins TRBV10-2 to TRBJ2-1; TRBD2 lines up with 12 middle nucleotides. The source material was whole blood, sampled in connection with sensitization to the hapten diphenylcyclopropenone (DPC). The bases read TGCGCTAGCGCGACTAGCGGGAGTTTGAATGAGCAGTTCTTC. This sequence encodes CASATSGSLNEQFF.